Each of the 23 T cell receptor beta chains below was sequenced from the same sample in a study of blood T cell repertoires in COVID-19. The method was immunoSEQ multiplex PCR; TCRdb's version includes in-frame clones alone and lacks a portion of them. The sample contains around 230,000 clones, about 87% of which appear only once. The sequenced sample consisted of PBMCs or T cells enriched from blood (not recorded which). These receptors were collected from a man in his late teens or twenties with acute COVID-19.

V usage is TRBV5-4 and J usage is TRBJ2-3; D gene unclear. Germline lookup yields CDR1 SGHNT and CDR2 YYREEE (reference sequence). This CDR3 spans 15 amino acids. The V end was cut by 3 bases, the J end by 5 bases, with 16 bases between. CDR3 loop: CASSYKLGARDTQYF. In DNA form, the CDR3 reads TGTGCCAGCAGCTACAAATTGGGCGCCAGAGATACGCAGTATTTT.

The V and J genes are TRBV28 and TRBJ2-1, with 7 bases matching TRBD2. In germline, CDR1 is MDHEN, CDR2 SYDVKM. The V segment lost 2 bases and the J segment 2 bases; nucleotides outside the gene matches: 0. This CDR3 comprises 14 residues. This CDR3 is CASSLAGAYNEQFF. DNA for the CDR3: TGTGCCAGCAGTTTAGCGGGAGCCTACAATGAGCAGTTCTTC.

V is TRBV6-5 and J is TRBJ2-5; TRBD2 aligns across 13 bases. V lost 7 bases and J lost 7; bases outside the gene matches: 9. There are 15 residues in the CDR3. Looked up from germline, CDR1 is MNHEY and CDR2 is SVGAGI. CDR3 sequence reads: CASTRLAGGVGTQYF. The CDR3 nucleotides are TGTGCCAGCACTCGACTAGCGGGAGGAGTGGGGACCCAGTACTTC.

The rearrangement links TRBV5-4 to TRBJ2-5, with no clear D. Trimming removed 2 bases from V and 3 bases from J, with 20 bases in between. The CDR3 totals 17 residues. CDR1 is SGHNT, CDR2 YYREEE, per germline (reference sequence). The CDR3 sequence is CASSFFPLNSVKETQYF. In DNA, the CDR3 is TGTGCCAGCAGCTTTTTCCCCCTCAATAGTGTTAAAGAGACCCAGTACTTC.

The genes are TRBV6-4 and TRBJ2-1; D perhaps matches TRBD2 (6 bases). V was pared by 3 bases and J by 4 bases, with 16 bases between. The V gene's germline CDR1 is MRHNA and CDR2 SNTAGT. This CDR3 is built from 16 residues. The CDR3 DNA reads as TGTGCCAGCAGTGAGAATTCGGGGAGCGGGTACAATGAGCAGTTCTTC. This sequence encodes CASSENSGSGYNEQFF.

The chain joins TRBV30 to TRBJ2-7, with 7 bases identical to TRBD1. The V gene end was trimmed by 4 bases and the J gene end by 4 bases; junction bases not matched to a gene: 1. CDR3 length: 11 amino acids. CDR1 is GTSNPN and CDR2 is SVGIG in the germline V gene (reference sequence). This CDR3 is CAWTTGYEQYF. DNA for the CDR3: TGTGCCTGGACGACAGGGTACGAGCAGTACTTC.

The chain combines TRBV5-5 with TRBJ2-7, with TRBD1 identical over 10 bases. The CDR3 covers 14 residues. Germline V lookup: CDR1 SGHKS, CDR2 YYEKEE (reference sequence). Germline trimming cut 5 bases from V and 6 bases from J; bases unmatched to any gene: 8. This chain's CDR3 is CASRTTGGSSEQYF. The CDR3 nucleotides read TGTGCCAGCAGAACGACAGGGGGCTCTTCCGAGCAGTACTTC.

The V gene is TRBV28, the J gene TRBJ2-2, with 9 positions matching TRBD1. V lost 7 bases and J lost 5; bases outside the gene matches: 8. There are 15 residues in the CDR3. Germline V CDR1 and CDR2: MDHEN, SYDVKM. The CDR3 loop is CASTPRTGETGELFF. For the CDR3, the DNA is TGTGCCAGCACCCCCCGGACAGGGGAGACCGGGGAGCTGTTTTTT.

The gene calls are TRBV5-6 and TRBJ1-5; D is uncertain. This CDR3 has 14 amino acids. V lost 1 base to trimming and J lost 5 bases, with 10 bases between them. The V gene's germline CDR1 is SGHDT and CDR2 YYEEEE. CDR3 in DNA: TGTGCCAGCAGCTTGCGGTCTCGGGATCAGCCCCAGCATTTT. Amino acid sequence: CASSLRSRDQPQHF.

The chain recombines TRBV30 with TRBJ1-2, with D maybe TRBD1 (5 bases). Germline V gene sequence: CDR1 GTSNPN, CDR2 SVGIG (reference sequence). This CDR3 is 13 amino acids long. V lost 1 base to trimming and J lost 5 bases, with 11 bases between them. CDR3 loop: CAWSAGLGYGYTF. The CDR3 DNA reads TGTGCCTGGAGTGCAGGGCTAGGGTATGGCTACACCTTC.

This clone turned up a few times. The chain employs TRBV6-5 and TRBJ2-3; 13 bases agree with TRBD2. This CDR3 region has 14 residues. Germline CDR1 MNHEY, CDR2 SVGAGI. The trim removed 8 bases at V and 4 bases at J, leaving 3 bases unmatched. The DNA of the CDR3 is TGTGCCAGCGGACTAGCGGGAGTACCAGATACGCAGTATTTT. This translates into CASGLAGVPDTQYF.

CDR3 DNA sequence: TGTGCCAGCAGCAGGGGAGGGGTAGACAGGGGATATGGCTACACCTTC. The encoded protein is CASSRGGVDRGYGYTF. The rearrangement links TRBV7-2 to TRBJ1-2; 8 bases are shared with TRBD1. CDR1 and CDR2 from the germline V gene are SGHTA and FQGNSA. CDR3 length: 16 residues. With V trimmed by 5 bases and J by 5 bases, 13 bases remained unmatched.

Only a few counts were recorded for this clone. This CDR3 is also generated by other DNA sequences in the sample. The rearrangement joins TRBV5-6 to TRBJ1-5; D is unresolved. CDR3 length: 12 residues. Germline-derived CDR1 and CDR2 are SGHDT and YYEEEE. V was trimmed by 3 bases and J by 4 bases, leaving 5 bases between them. Written as DNA, the CDR3 is TGTGCCAGCAGCTCACAGAATCAGCCCCAGCATTTT. Translated, it gives CASSSQNQPQHF. The variable domain in full, with the rest retrieved from reference TRBV5-6 and TRBJ1-5, is DAGVTQSPTHLIKTRGQQVTLRCSPKSGHDTVSWYQQALGQGPQFIFQYYEEEERQRGNFPDRFSGHQFPNYSSELNVNALLLGDSALYLCASSSQNQPQHFGDGTRLSIL.

The chain employs TRBV28 and TRBJ2-1; the match to TRBD1 covers 7 bases. V lost 1 base to trimming and J lost 9 bases; unmatched junction nucleotides: 6. The V gene's germline CDR1 is MDHEN and CDR2 SYDVKM. There are 14 residues in the CDR3. CDR3 coding DNA: TGTGCCAGCAGTTTATTGACAGGGTGGGCTGAGCAGTTCTTC. This sequence encodes CASSLLTGWAEQFF. The whole variable domain, remainder taken from reference TRBV28 and TRBJ2-1, is DVKVTQSSRYLVKRTGEKVFLECVQDMDHENMFWYRQDPGLGLRLIYFSYDVKMKEKGDIPEGYSVSREKKERFSLILESASTNQTSMYLCASSLLTGWAEQFFGPGTRLTVL.

The gene calls are TRBV29-1 and TRBJ2-3, with 13 positions matching TRBD2. The CDR3 sequence is 18 residues long. Germline lookup yields CDR1 SQVTM and CDR2 ANQGSEA. V lost 4 bases to trimming and J lost 0 bases; unmatched junction nucleotides: 10. The CDR3 DNA follows: TGCAGCGTTGGGGGACTAGCGGGAATGAAACCTAGCACAGATACGCAGTATTTT. This gives the protein CSVGGLAGMKPSTDTQYF.

This clone appeared a single time. The rearrangement joins TRBV6-6 to TRBJ2-6, with TRBD2 as a possible D gene (7 bases). The CDR3 totals 16 residues. In germline, CDR1 is MNHNY, CDR2 SVGAGI (reference sequence). With 6 bases removed from V and 4 bases from J, the gap between germline ends came to 16 bases. CDR3 sequence: CASSHGGQTGANVLTF. DNA of the CDR3: TGTGCCAGCAGCCACGGGGGGCAAACGGGGGCCAACGTCCTGACTTTC.

The chain has TRBV7-9 and TRBJ1-5; no reliable D call. Trimming took off 5 bases at V and 5 bases at J, with 7 bases between the two ends. CDR1 SEHNR and CDR2 FQNEAQ come from the germline V gene (reference sequence). This CDR3 region has 12 residues. Here the CDR3 reads CASSATDQPQHF. The DNA of the CDR3 is TGTGCCAGCAGCGCTACGGATCAGCCCCAGCATTTT.

The J gene is TRBJ2-7, the V gene TRBV9, with D possibly being TRBD2 (6 bases). From germline, CDR1 is SGDLS and CDR2 YYNGEE. The CDR3 extends over 14 amino acids. V was trimmed by 4 bases and J by 1 base, leaving 12 bases between them. CDR3 sequence reads: CASSLRLDSYEQYF. CDR3 DNA: TGTGCCAGCAGCCTCCGACTAGATTCCTACGAGCAGTACTTC.

The chain couples TRBV27 to TRBJ2-2, with 8 bases lining up with TRBD2. The CDR3 length is 17 residues. Trimming at V came to 1 base and at J to 7 bases, leaving 11 bases not matched to a gene. Germline V CDR1 and CDR2: MNHEY, SMNVEV (reference sequence). CDR3 nucleotides: TGTGCCAGCAGTTTATTCGGGAGGGCCGCGCGGGACGGGGAGCTGTTTTTT. As protein: CASSLFGRAARDGELFF.

The J gene is TRBJ1-4, the V gene TRBV28, with a possible D match to TRBD1 (5 bases). The CDR3 has 14 residues. Germline CDR1 and CDR2: MDHEN and SYDVKM. V was shortened by 6 bases and J by 2 bases, with 10 bases between the two germline ends. CDR3: CASRGRITNEKLFF. In DNA form, the CDR3 reads TGTGCCAGCAGGGGGCGGATCACTAATGAAAAACTGTTTTTT.

This clone was observed a handful of times. The J gene is TRBJ2-1, the V gene TRBV19; 8 nucleotides align to TRBD1. V lost 5 bases and J lost 0; bases outside the gene matches: 6. Germline CDR1 is LNHDA and CDR2 is SQIVND (reference sequence). This CDR3 region has 16 residues. CDR3 sequence reads: CASSADRGSSYNEQFF. CDR3 bases: TGTGCCAGTAGTGCCGACAGGGGAAGCTCCTACAATGAGCAGTTCTTC.

The genes are TRBV19 and TRBJ1-1; D might be TRBD1 (5 bases). Germline V gene sequence: CDR1 LNHDA, CDR2 SQIVND (reference sequence). This CDR3 contains 13 residues. V gave up 7 bases and J gave up 3 bases, with 12 bases separating them. CDR3 coding DNA: TGTGCCAGTAAGAGGAGGGGAGACACTGAAGCTTTCTTT. Translating it yields CASKRRGDTEAFF.

This chain joins TRBV19 and TRBJ1-1, with unresolved D. This CDR3 has 13 amino acids. V was clipped by 6 bases and J by 1 base, with 9 bases between them. Germline values: CDR1 LNHDA, CDR2 SQIVND (reference sequence). The CDR3 bases are TGTGCCAGTAGCCAAACAGAGAACACTGAAGCTTTCTTT. Its protein product is CASSQTENTEAFF.